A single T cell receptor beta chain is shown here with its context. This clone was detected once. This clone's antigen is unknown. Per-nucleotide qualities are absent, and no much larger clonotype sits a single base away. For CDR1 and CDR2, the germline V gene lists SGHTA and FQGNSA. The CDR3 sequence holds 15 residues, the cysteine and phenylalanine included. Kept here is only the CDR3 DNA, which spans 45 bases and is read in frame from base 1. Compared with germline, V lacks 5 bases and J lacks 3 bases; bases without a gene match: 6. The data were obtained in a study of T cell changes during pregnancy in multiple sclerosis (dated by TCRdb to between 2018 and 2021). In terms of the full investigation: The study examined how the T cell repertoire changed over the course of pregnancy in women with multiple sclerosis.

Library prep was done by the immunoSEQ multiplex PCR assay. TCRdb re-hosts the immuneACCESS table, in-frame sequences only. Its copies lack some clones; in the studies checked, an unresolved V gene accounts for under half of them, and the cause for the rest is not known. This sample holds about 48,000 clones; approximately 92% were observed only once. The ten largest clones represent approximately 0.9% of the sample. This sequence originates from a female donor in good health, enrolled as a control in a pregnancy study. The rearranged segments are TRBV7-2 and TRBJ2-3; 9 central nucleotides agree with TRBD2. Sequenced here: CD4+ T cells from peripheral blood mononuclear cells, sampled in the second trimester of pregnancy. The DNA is TGTGCCAGCAGCCGGGGTAGCGGGAGAACAGATACGCAGTATTTT. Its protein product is CASSRGSGRTDTQYF.